This T cell receptor (beta chain) was captured in a study of cytomegalovirus exposure and HLA in healthy donors. A word on this clone: Its cognate antigen is unknown.

The study, taken as a whole, reports: Relative to equally common others, HLA-associated TCR beta chains showed greater clonal expansion in a later analysis.

The PCR used 60 Vbeta and 13 Jbeta primers. This table comes from immunoSEQ multiplex PCR, and its TCRdb copy is limited to in-frame clones, with some not included. The data hold 130,000 to 150,000 clones, with 80% observed a single time. The TCR was taken from a man aged 35-49 years in good health and CMV-seronegative. Sequenced material: PBMCs.

The CDR3 region has the DNA TGCGCCAGCAGCTTGGGGGGACAGACTTACCACAATGAGCAGTTCTTC. It codes for CASSLGGQTYHNEQFF. The chain joins TRBV5-1 to TRBJ2-1, with 7 bases lining up with TRBD1. V gave up 0 bases and J gave up 5 bases; unmatched junction bases: 8. Germline values: CDR1 SGHRS, CDR2 YFSETQ. The CDR3 extends over 16 amino acids.